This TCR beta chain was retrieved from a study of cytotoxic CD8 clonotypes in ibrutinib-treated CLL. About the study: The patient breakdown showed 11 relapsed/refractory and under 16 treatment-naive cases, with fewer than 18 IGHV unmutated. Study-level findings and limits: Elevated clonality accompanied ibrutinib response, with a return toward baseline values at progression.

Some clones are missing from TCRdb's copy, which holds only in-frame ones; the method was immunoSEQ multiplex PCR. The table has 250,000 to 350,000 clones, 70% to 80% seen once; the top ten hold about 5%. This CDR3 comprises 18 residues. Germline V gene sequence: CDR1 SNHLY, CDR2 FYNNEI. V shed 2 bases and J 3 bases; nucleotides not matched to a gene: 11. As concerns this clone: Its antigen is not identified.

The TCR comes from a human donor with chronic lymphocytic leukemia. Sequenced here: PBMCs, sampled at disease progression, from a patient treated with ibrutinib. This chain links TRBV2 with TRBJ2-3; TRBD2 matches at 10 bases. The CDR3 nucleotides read TGTGCCAGCAGTGAACGACAGCTAGCGGGAGCGGTGACAGATACGCAGTATTTT. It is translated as CASSERQLAGAVTDTQYF.